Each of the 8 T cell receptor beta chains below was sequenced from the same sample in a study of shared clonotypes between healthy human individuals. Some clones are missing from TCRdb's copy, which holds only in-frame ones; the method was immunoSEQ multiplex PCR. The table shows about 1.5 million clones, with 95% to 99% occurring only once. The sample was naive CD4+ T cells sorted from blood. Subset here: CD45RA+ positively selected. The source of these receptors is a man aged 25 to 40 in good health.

CDR3 amino acids: CASSLLGRWTDTQYF. Written as DNA, the CDR3 is TGCGCCAGCAGCTTACTTGGCAGGTGGACAGATACGCAGTATTTT. V gene TRBV5-1 combines with J gene TRBJ2-3; no reliable D call. Germline V CDR1 and CDR2: SGHRS, YFSETQ. CDR3 size: 15 residues. Trimming removed 2 bases from V and 3 bases from J, with 13 bases in between. Full variable domain (remainder filled in from reference TRBV5-1 and TRBJ2-3): KAGVTQTPRYLIKTRGQQVTLSCSPISGHRSVSWYQQTPGQGLQFLFEYFSETQRNKGNFPGRFSGRQFSNSRSEMNVSTLELGDSALYLCASSLLGRWTDTQYFGPGTRLTVL.

CDR3 sequence reads: CASSFPTGVTEAFF. Here the CDR3 DNA reads TGTGCCAGCAGCTTCCCCACAGGGGTCACTGAAGCTTTCTTT. This rearrangement joins TRBV5-5 to TRBJ1-1; 7 bases agree with TRBD1. Per germline, CDR1 SGHKS and CDR2 YYEKEE (reference sequence). This CDR3 spans 14 amino acids. The V gene end was trimmed by 2 bases and the J gene end by 4 bases; junction bases not matched to a gene: 5.

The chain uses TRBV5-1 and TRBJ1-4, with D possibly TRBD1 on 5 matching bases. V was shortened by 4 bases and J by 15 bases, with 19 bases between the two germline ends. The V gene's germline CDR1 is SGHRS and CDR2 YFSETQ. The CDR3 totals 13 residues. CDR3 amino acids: CASSPPGSAGLFF. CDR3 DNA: TGCGCCAGCAGCCCCCCAGGGTCCGCTGGATTGTTTTTT.

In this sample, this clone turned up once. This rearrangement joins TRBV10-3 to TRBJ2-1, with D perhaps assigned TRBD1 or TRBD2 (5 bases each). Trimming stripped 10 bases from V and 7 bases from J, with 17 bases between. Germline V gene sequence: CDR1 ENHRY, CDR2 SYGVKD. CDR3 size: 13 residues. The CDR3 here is CANKRTPGNEQFF. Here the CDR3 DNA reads TGTGCCAACAAGAGGACACCGGGGAATGAGCAGTTCTTC.

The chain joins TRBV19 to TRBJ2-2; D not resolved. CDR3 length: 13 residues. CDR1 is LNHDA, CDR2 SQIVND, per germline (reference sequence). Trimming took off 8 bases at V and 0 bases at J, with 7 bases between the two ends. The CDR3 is CASCPANTGELFF. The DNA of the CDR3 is TGTGCCAGTTGCCCCGCGAACACCGGGGAGCTGTTTTTT.

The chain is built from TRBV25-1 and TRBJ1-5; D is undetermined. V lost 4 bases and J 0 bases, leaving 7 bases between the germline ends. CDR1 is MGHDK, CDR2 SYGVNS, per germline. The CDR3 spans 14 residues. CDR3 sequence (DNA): TGTGCCAGCAGTGTGGCAGGTAGCAATCAGCCCCAGCATTTT. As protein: CASSVAGSNQPQHF.

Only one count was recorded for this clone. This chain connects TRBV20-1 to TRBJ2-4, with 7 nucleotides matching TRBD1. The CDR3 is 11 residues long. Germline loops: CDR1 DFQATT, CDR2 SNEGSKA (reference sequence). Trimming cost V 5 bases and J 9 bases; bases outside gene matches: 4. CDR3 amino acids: CSARTGLIQYF. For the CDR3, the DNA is TGCAGTGCTCGGACAGGCCTCATTCAGTACTTC.

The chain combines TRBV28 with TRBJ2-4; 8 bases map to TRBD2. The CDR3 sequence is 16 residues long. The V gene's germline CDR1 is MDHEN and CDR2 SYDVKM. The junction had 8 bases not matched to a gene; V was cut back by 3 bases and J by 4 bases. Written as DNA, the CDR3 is TGTGCCAGCAGTTTGACGGGGGGGAGATCGAAAAACATTCAGTACTTC. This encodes CASSLTGGRSKNIQYF.